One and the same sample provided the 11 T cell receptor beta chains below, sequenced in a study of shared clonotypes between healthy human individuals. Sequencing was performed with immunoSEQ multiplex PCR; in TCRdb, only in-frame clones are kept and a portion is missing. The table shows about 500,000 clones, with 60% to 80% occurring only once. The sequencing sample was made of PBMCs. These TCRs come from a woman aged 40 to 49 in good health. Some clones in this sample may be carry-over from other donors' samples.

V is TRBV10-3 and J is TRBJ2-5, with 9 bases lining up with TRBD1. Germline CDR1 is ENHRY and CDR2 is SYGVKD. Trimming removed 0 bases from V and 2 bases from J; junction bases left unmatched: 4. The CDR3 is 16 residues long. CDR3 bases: TGTGCCATCAGTGAGTCTGCGGGACAGGGACAAGAGACCCAGTACTTC. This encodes CAISESAGQGQETQYF.

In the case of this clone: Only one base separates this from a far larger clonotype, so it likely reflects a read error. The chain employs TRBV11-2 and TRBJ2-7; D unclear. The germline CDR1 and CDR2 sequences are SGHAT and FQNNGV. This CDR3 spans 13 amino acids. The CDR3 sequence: CATSLGDGYEQYF. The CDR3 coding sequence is TGTGCCACCAGCTTAGGTGATGGCTACGAGCAGTACTTC.

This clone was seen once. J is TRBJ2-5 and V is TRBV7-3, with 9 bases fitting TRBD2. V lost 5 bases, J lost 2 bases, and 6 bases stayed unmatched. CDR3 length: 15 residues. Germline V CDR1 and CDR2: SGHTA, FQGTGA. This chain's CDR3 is CASSPGLAWQETQYF. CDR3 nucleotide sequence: TGTGCCAGCAGCCCAGGACTAGCGTGGCAAGAGACCCAGTACTTC.

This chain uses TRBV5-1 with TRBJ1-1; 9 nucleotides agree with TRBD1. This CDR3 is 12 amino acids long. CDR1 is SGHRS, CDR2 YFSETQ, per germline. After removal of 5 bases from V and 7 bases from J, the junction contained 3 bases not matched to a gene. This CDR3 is CASRTDRGEAFF. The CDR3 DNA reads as TGCGCCAGCAGAACGGACAGGGGTGAAGCTTTCTTT. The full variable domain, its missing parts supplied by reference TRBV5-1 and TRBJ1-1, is KAGVTQTPRYLIKTRGQQVTLSCSPISGHRSVSWYQQTPGQGLQFLFEYFSETQRNKGNFPGRFSGRQFSNSRSEMNVSTLELGDSALYLCASRTDRGEAFFGQGTRLTVV.

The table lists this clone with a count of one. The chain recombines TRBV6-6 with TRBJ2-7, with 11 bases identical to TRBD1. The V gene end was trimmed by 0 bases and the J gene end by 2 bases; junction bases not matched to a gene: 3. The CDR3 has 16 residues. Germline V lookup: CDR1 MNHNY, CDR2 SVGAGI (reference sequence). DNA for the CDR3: TGTGCCAGCAGTTACTCTGGGACAGGGGGAGCCTACGAGCAGTACTTC. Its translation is CASSYSGTGGAYEQYF.

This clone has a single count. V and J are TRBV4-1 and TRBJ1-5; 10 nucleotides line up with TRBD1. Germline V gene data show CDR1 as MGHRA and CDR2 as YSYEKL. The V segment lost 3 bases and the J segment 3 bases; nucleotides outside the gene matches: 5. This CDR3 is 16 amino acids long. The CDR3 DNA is TGCGCCAGCAGCCACACGGACAGGGGGGTCAATCAGCCCCAGCATTTT. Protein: CASSHTDRGVNQPQHF.

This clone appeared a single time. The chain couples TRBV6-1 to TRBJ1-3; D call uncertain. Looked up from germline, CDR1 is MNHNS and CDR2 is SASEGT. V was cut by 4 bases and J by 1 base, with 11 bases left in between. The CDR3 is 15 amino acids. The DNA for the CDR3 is TGTGCCAGCAGTGGCCGCAGGTCTTCTGGAAACACCATATATTTT. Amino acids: CASSGRRSSGNTIYF.

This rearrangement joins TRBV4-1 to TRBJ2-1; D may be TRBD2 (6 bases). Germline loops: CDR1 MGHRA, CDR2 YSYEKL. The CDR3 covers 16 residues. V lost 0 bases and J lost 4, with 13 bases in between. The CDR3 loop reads CASSQEWRGGYNEQFF. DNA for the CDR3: TGCGCCAGCAGCCAAGAGTGGAGGGGTGGTTACAATGAGCAGTTCTTC.

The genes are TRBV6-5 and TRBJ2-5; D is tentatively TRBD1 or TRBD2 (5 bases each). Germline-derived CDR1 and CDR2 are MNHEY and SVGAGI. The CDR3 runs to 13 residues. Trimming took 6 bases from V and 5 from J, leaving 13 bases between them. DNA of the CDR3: TGTGCCAGCAGCCGGGGCAGATGGGAGACCCAGTACTTC. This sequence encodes CASSRGRWETQYF.

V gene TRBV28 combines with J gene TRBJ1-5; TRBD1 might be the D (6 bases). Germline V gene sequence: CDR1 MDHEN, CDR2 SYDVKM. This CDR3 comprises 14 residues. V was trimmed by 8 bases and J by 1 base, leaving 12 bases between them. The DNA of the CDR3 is TGTGCCAGCCAAGGGGGATCGAGCAATCAGCCCCAGCATTTT. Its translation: CASQGGSSNQPQHF.

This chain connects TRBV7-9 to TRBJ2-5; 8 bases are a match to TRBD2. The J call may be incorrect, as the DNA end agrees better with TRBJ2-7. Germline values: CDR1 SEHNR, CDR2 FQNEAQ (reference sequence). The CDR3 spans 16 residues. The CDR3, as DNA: TGTGCCAGCAGCCTTAAGCCGACTAGCGCGACCTACGAGCAGTACTTC. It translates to CASSLKPTSATYEQYF.